Sequencing of this T cell receptor (beta chain) was carried out in a study of CD8 T cells in Susac syndrome (dated by TCRdb to between 2017 and 2020). The study in broad terms: Among the Susac syndrome patients who were sequenced, clinically active disease was present in six and clinical remission was observed in fewer than 10. At the time of blood withdrawal, Susac syndrome patients were either therapy-naive, taking corticosteroids (with some also receiving IVIg), or on IVIg alone. The study used repertoire sequencing to test whether antigen drove CD8+ T cell activation and differentiation in Susac syndrome. Clonality of the CD8+ T cell repertoire was compared between about a dozen healthy donors, some 14 Susac syndrome patients and around 15 multiple sclerosis patients.

As regards this clonotype: No antigen is known for it. The record has no base qualities; no much larger clone is one base away.

The germline V gene (reference sequence) supplies CDR1 LGHDT and CDR2 YNNKEL. Reading from cysteine to phenylalanine, the CDR3 counts 13 amino acids. The DNA shown is the 39-base CDR3, in frame from base 1. V is pruned by 6 bases and J by 7 bases, leaving 7 bases of the junction without a gene match. Beyond this particular receptor, the publication reports: Clonal expansion was observed in Susac syndrome CD8+ repertoires, with the highest expansion in CD8+ TEMRA cells and greater expansion in clinically active than in remitting patients. The TCR sequencing and HLA analysis was acknowledged to have included a relatively small number of individuals. Sixteen Susac-specific public clones were identified in the total CD8+ repertoire, and 5 or 6 Susac-specific public clones were identified in the CD8+ TEMRA repertoire.

High-throughput TCR beta sequencing profiled peripheral blood CD8+ and CD4+ T cells from healthy donors, Susac syndrome patients and multiple sclerosis patients. The Susac syndrome patients fulfilled recently defined diagnostic criteria for either definite or probable disease. Bulk CD8+ and CD4+ T cells were purified by magnetic negative isolation, while CD8+ TEMRA cells were enriched using FACS. Blood was drawn into EDTA tubes, processed within 24 hours, and PBMCs were isolated by density gradient centrifugation. PBMCs intended for TCR sequencing were cryopreserved in liquid nitrogen and thawed later in a water bath at 37 degrees C. Purity of sorted or isolated CD4+, CD8+ and CD8+ TEMRA cells was at least 90%. RNA was extracted with the RNeasy kit and 0.5 to 1 ug was reverse transcribed using random hexamers. TCR beta CDR3 regions were amplified with the immunoSEQ multiplex PCR assay covering 54 Vbeta and 13 Jbeta segments. To correct PCR amplification bias, a synthetic template baseline was used for both primer optimization and computational correction. Concerning the study's data processing: Only productive sequences were kept, with reads annotated to V, D and J genes according to IMGT and analyzed in immunoSEQ Analyzer. To calculate clonality, Shannon entropy was normalized by log2 of the number of productive unique sequences and then subtracted from one. For each patient and control, public and private clones were evaluated within the 100 most prevalent clones. A clone was defined as Susac-specific if it was absent from the healthy and MS cohorts, from some 1,100 published viral clones and from other ImmuneACCESS disease sequences. Using fastp trimming at Q25 and MiXCR clonotype assembly, TCRdb reanalyzed the public sequencing data and kept in-frame beta chains. Rows with one shared CDR3 protein collapse into an entry with the most common genes and DNA. The V and J calls were not made by the authors but by TCRdb's processing. The sample has about 80,000 distinct CDR3 sequences on record, roughly 95% of them singletons. The ten largest account for around 0.41% of the sample.

The sequencing input was CD8+ T cells from PBMCs. Rearrangement joined TRBV3-1 to TRBJ2-3, and 7 junction bases match TRBD2. This TCR was sampled from a human donor with Susac syndrome. At the DNA level, the sequence is TGTGCCAGCAGGGGGGGGACGGATTATACGCAGTATTTT. The resulting protein is CASRGGTDYTQYF.